The 3 T cell receptor beta chains in this list originate from one sample, sequenced in a study of shared clonotypes between healthy human individuals. Assay used: immunoSEQ multiplex PCR; TCRdb lists only in-frame clones, some missing. The sample shows about 2,100,000 clones, approximately 94% of them seen only once. Naive CD8 cells lacked CD45RO and underwent positive selection for CCR7, leaving out terminally differentiated effector memory CD45RA+ cells. The sample taken for sequencing was naive CD8+ T cells from PBMCs. The receptors shown here come from a man aged 18 to 29 in good health. Some clones in this sample may be carry-over from other donors' samples.

This clone came up a few times. The V call is TRBV29-1, the J call TRBJ2-7, with 9 bases lining up with TRBD1. Germline CDR1 is SQVTM and CDR2 is ANQGSEA. The J segment lost 11 bases and the V segment lost 6 bases, leaving 11 bases of the junction unmatched. The CDR3 contains 12 residues. Here the CDR3 DNA reads TGCAGCGTGGACACGGGACAGGGTCGGAAGTACTTC. It codes for CSVDTGQGRKYF.

V is TRBV10-3 and J is TRBJ2-7; tentatively, D is TRBD1 (5 bases). This CDR3 region has 15 residues. Germline loops: CDR1 ENHRY, CDR2 SYGVKD. The V end lost 0 bases, the J end lost 6 bases, and 15 bases lay between the germline ends. Written as DNA, the CDR3 is TGTGCCATCAGTGAGTCGGACCTAGGGGTGGTCGAGCAGTACTTC. It specifies CAISESDLGVVEQYF.

V usage is TRBV19 and J usage is TRBJ2-7; TRBD1 or TRBD2 may be the D gene (5 bases each). The length of the CDR3 is 14 residues. Germline CDR1 is LNHDA and CDR2 is SQIVND (reference sequence). Trimming shortened V by 3 bases and J by 2 bases, and 11 bases separated the two germline ends. The CDR3 coding sequence is TGTGCCAGTAGTATCGGGGAAGGGGCCTACGAGCAGTACTTC. This encodes CASSIGEGAYEQYF. Combining the CDR3 with reference TRBV19 and TRBJ2-7 gives the whole variable domain DGGITQSPKYLFRKEGQNVTLSCEQNLNHDAMYWYRQDPGQGLRLIYYSQIVNDFQKGDIAEGYSVSREKKESFPLTVTSAQKNPTAFYLCASSIGEGAYEQYFGPGTRLTVT.